This T cell receptor (beta chain) was found in a study of cytomegalovirus exposure and HLA in healthy donors. Looking at the study overall: The early release's HLA-typed donors yielded 65 million to 85 million unique TCRs. General study results and limits: Sequencing depth across donors, presence/absence analyses assumed, was roughly uniform. What a later analysis reportedly showed was that an Asian-associated ancestry cluster had fewer N-insertions than the roughly 700-donor mean. About 90% or about 30% of the time was how often most TCR beta V segments were productive, according to an earlier analysis.

It was with 60 Vbeta and 13 Jbeta primers that the PCR ran. Data came from immunoSEQ multiplex PCR; TCRdb stores just in-frame clones and leaves some out. The sample has 130,000 to 150,000 clones; 79% are singletons. Notes on this clone: The target antigen is unknown.

The V gene's germline CDR1 is SNHLY and CDR2 FYNNEI. The CDR3 covers 15 residues. The germline V and J ends were trimmed by 2 bases and 7 bases, with 14 bases remaining between them. The origin of this receptor is a man younger than 30 in good health and CMV-seronegative. The sequenced sample was PBMCs. The J gene is TRBJ2-2, the V gene TRBV2; a weak D match, TRBD1 (6 bases). The CDR3 loop reads CASSERQGRNGELFF. The CDR3 nucleotides are TGTGCCAGCAGTGAAAGGCAGGGGCGGAACGGGGAGCTGTTTTTT. Supplemented by reference TRBV2 and TRBJ2-2, the full variable domain reads EPEVTQTPSHQVTQMGQEVILRCVPISNHLYFYWYRQILGQKVEFLVSFYNNEISEKSEIFDDQFSVERPDGSNFTLKIRSTKLEDSAMYFCASSERQGRNGELFFGEGSRLTVL.